One and the same sample provided the 12 T cell receptor beta chains below, sequenced in a study of human T cells and chemical hapten exposure. Time point defined: patch test 1, 2 weeks after DPC sensitization. The sample's treatment: therapeutic diphenylcyclopropenone sensitization with weekly scalp DPC. TCRdb analysed the RACE reads with MiXCR anew, one entry per CDR3 protein. This sample has 350,000 or so distinct CDR3 sequences; around 7% occur once, and the top ten carry 7% to 10%. The input for sequencing was whole blood, taken in connection with sensitization to the hapten diphenylcyclopropenone (DPC). These TCRs come from a woman younger than 35 with alopecia areata. Some clones in this sample may be carry-over from other donors' samples.

The chain joins TRBV28 to TRBJ1-2; D is unclear. The CDR3 length is 13 residues. V was cut by 7 bases and J by 2 bases, with 11 bases left in between. The germline gives CDR1 MDHEN, CDR2 SYDVKM. The CDR3 DNA is TGTGCCAGCAAAGAGGGAAGGAACTATGGCTACACCTTC. This gives the protein CASKEGRNYGYTF.

The chain recombines TRBV27 with TRBJ2-7; 11 bases fit TRBD1. The V segment lost 4 bases and the J segment 0 bases; nucleotides outside the gene matches: 11. The CDR3 runs 18 residues. The germline V gene has CDR1 MNHEY and CDR2 SMNVEV (reference sequence). The CDR3 DNA follows: TGTGCCAGCAGTTCTGGACAGGGGGCGCCCGTTATCTCCTACGAGCAGTACTTC. It encodes CASSSGQGAPVISYEQYF.

This clonotype was seen more than once but under ten times. The chain links TRBV6-1 to TRBJ2-5; D uncertain. Germline V gives CDR1 MNHNS, CDR2 SASEGT. The CDR3 loop spans 12 amino acids. Trimming cost V 5 bases and J 3 bases, with 7 bases left between them. CDR3 in DNA: TGTGCCAGCAGTAATAGTGAAGAGACCCAGTACTTC. Amino acids: CASSNSEETQYF.

There are a few counts of this clonotype. V usage is TRBV29-1 and J usage is TRBJ2-7, with D possibly being TRBD1 or TRBD2 (5 bases each). V was clipped by 2 bases and J by 4 bases, with 21 bases between them. Germline lookup yields CDR1 SQVTM and CDR2 ANQGSEA. The CDR3 has 16 amino acids. CDR3 loop: CSVETPGPRGVYEQYF. The CDR3 nucleotides read TGCAGCGTTGAAACGCCGGGACCGAGAGGTGTTTACGAGCAGTACTTC.

This clonotype has ten or more counts. The chain has TRBV11-2 and TRBJ2-1; 11 bases align to TRBD2. With 5 bases clipped from V and 9 bases from J, the junction kept 12 bases outside the gene matches. Looked up from germline, CDR1 is SGHAT and CDR2 is FQNNGV. The CDR3 contains 16 residues. For the CDR3, the DNA is TGTGCCAGCAGCCTCCTTAGCGGGGGGGCCAGGGGTGAGCAGTTCTTC. It yields the protein CASSLLSGGARGEQFF.

CDR3 region: CASRGQNNSPLHF. As DNA, the CDR3 is TGTGCCAGCCGCGGACAGAACAATTCACCCCTCCACTTT. The rearrangement links TRBV12-3 or TRBV12-4 to TRBJ1-6; D possibly corresponds to TRBD1 (6 bases). CDR3 length equals 13 residues. V was cut by 8 bases and J by 7 bases, with 12 bases left in between.

This clonotype was counted a few times. The gene calls are TRBV7-9 and TRBJ2-1, with 8 bases aligning to TRBD2. With V trimmed by 1 base and J by 7 bases, 6 bases remained unmatched. The CDR3 length is 15 residues. The V gene's germline CDR1 is SEHNR and CDR2 FQNEAQ (reference sequence). The CDR3 bases are TGTGCCAGCAGCTTAGGCGGGGGGAGCCTTAATGAGCAGTTCTTC. It translates to CASSLGGGSLNEQFF.

This clonotype came up a few times. The chain uses TRBV6-5 and TRBJ2-5; weak D call: TRBD2 (6 bases). This CDR3 has 16 amino acids. CDR1 and CDR2 from the germline V gene are MNHEY and SVGAGI. Between the trimmed V and J ends, which lost 6 bases and 5 bases, there was a span of 22 bases. CDR3 protein: CASSYGGGGGYETQYF. CDR3 DNA sequence: TGTGCCAGCAGCTACGGAGGCGGTGGGGGGTACGAGACCCAGTACTTC.

This chain links TRBV12-3 or TRBV12-4 with TRBJ1-5; the D gene is possibly TRBD1 (5 bases). Between the trimmed V and J ends, which lost 5 bases and 9 bases, there was a span of 29 bases. The length of the CDR3 is 18 residues. CDR3 DNA sequence: TGTGCCAGCAGTCTCGACCTCGCCGGGACTGGCATGGACGGGCCCCAGCATTTT. Translated, it gives CASSLDLAGTGMDGPQHF.

The chain combines TRBV7-2 with TRBJ1-1; D uncertain. The germline V gene encodes CDR1 SGHTA and CDR2 FQGNSA. This CDR3 region has 15 residues. With 5 bases removed from V and 1 base from J, the gap between germline ends came to 14 bases. CDR3 protein: CASSPEQLGNTEAFF. In nucleotides, the CDR3 is TGTGCCAGCAGCCCCGAACAATTAGGGAACACTGAAGCTTTCTTT.

This clonotype occurred a few times. The genes are TRBV20-1 and TRBJ2-7, with a weak D call TRBD1 (7 bases). The ends were cut back, 6 bases at V and 3 bases at J, with 18 bases in the middle. The CDR3 spans 14 residues. The germline V gene has CDR1 DFQATT and CDR2 SNEGSKA (reference sequence). The CDR3 spells CSAVTGRLDYEQYF. In nucleotides, the CDR3 is TGCAGTGCCGTGACAGGGAGGCTGGACTACGAGCAGTACTTC.

This clonotype was counted many times. The junction departs from germline at one end; a sequencing error may be responsible. The rearrangement uses TRBV25-1 and TRBJ2-4; D ambiguous. The CDR3 extends over 8 amino acids. Per germline, CDR1 MGHDK and CDR2 SYGVNS. The CDR3 loop reads CASDTPFF. As DNA, the CDR3 is TGTGCCAGCGACACCCCATTCTTC.